A single sample is the source of the 8 T cell receptor beta chains below, sequenced in a study of identical twins. A single record per CDR3 protein comes from TCRdb applying MiXCR to the 5' RACE reads. The sample contains hundreds of thousands of distinct CDR3 sequences, around 6.1% of which appear only once. Sequenced: naive T cells sorted from blood. The receptors come from a man between 18 and 35 years old in good health.

This clonotype occurred many times. CDR3 sequence reads: CAISEGGGGYEQYF. DNA of the CDR3: TGTGCCATCAGTGAAGGAGGGGGCGGTTACGAGCAGTACTTC. The V and J genes are TRBV10-3 and TRBJ2-7, with a possible D match to TRBD1 (7 bases). The CDR3 contains 14 residues. Trimming stripped 3 bases from V and 4 bases from J, with 13 bases between. Per the germline V gene, CDR1 is ENHRY and CDR2 is SYGVKD.

This clonotype was seen repeatedly, ten times or more. This rearrangement joins TRBV7-3 to TRBJ2-2, with a possible D match to TRBD1 (6 bases). The V and J ends lost 4 bases and 7 bases respectively, with 16 bases between them. Per germline, CDR1 SGHTA and CDR2 FQGTGA. This CDR3 has 15 amino acids. In nucleotides, the CDR3 is TGTGCCAGCAGCTCGTATGGGCCGGACAGCGGGGAGCTGTTTTTT. Its translation is CASSSYGPDSGELFF.

V and J are TRBV7-7 and TRBJ2-2, with 8 positions matching TRBD1. V trimming: 2 bases; J trimming: 6 bases; junction bases outside the gene matches: 5. The CDR3 consists of 15 residues. Looked up from germline, CDR1 is SSHAT and CDR2 is FNYEAQ (reference sequence). The CDR3 nucleotides are TGTGCCAGCAGCTTAAGGACAGGGACGGCCGGGGAGCTGTTTTTT. Encoded protein: CASSLRTGTAGELFF.

In its sample, this clonotype was seen many times. The genes are TRBV6-5 and TRBJ2-5, with TRBD1 matching over 9 bases. The CDR3 loop spans 16 amino acids. Germline trimming cut 2 bases from V and 5 bases from J; bases unmatched to any gene: 9. Germline V gives CDR1 MNHEY, CDR2 SVGAGI. CDR3 in amino acids: CASSYGRQGVSETQYF. In nucleotides, the CDR3 is TGTGCCAGCAGTTACGGGAGACAGGGGGTTAGTGAGACCCAGTACTTC.

This clonotype has just a few counts. V is TRBV15 and J is TRBJ2-5, with D unresolved. V was shortened by 3 bases and J by 5 bases, with 13 bases between the two germline ends. The CDR3 runs to 14 residues. Germline V gene data show CDR1 as LNHNV and CDR2 as YYDKDF (reference sequence). The CDR3 spells CATSSDVPAETQYF. CDR3 DNA sequence: TGTGCCACCAGCAGCGACGTTCCTGCGGAGACCCAGTACTTC.

This clonotype was recorded many times. The chain couples TRBV5-1 to TRBJ2-3; 8 bases align to TRBD2. This CDR3 contains 14 residues. The V segment lost 7 bases and the J segment 2 bases; nucleotides outside the gene matches: 6. From germline, CDR1 is SGHRS and CDR2 YFSETQ. CDR3 residues: CASRGGSYTDTQYF. CDR3 bases: TGCGCCAGCCGCGGGGGGTCCTACACAGATACGCAGTATTTT.

This clonotype turned up a few times. The V call is TRBV3-1, the J call TRBJ2-2; 13 positions agree with TRBD2. Germline loops: CDR1 LGHDT, CDR2 YNNKEL (reference sequence). The CDR3 runs to 15 residues. V lost 5 bases and J lost 6; bases outside the gene matches: 3. The chain's CDR3 is CASSTSGRVSGELFF. The CDR3 coding sequence is TGTGCCAGCAGCACTAGCGGGAGGGTTTCCGGGGAGCTGTTTTTT. The whole variable domain, remainder taken from reference TRBV3-1 and TRBJ2-2, is DTAVSQTPKYLVTQMGNDKSIKCEQNLGHDTMYWYKQDSKKFLKIMFSYNNKELIINETVPNRFSPKSPDKAHLNLHINSLELGDSAVYFCASSTSGRVSGELFFGEGSRLTVL.

The chain employs TRBV5-6 and TRBJ1-2, with D maybe TRBD1 (5 bases). Trimming shortened V by 5 bases and J by 4 bases, and 18 bases separated the two germline ends. Per germline, CDR1 SGHDT and CDR2 YYEEEE. This CDR3 comprises 15 residues. As DNA, the CDR3 is TGTGCCAGCAGTGGGGAGGCCGGGGACCGCTATGGCTACACCTTC. Amino acids: CASSGEAGDRYGYTF.